The next 18 T cell receptor beta chains were all read from a single sample in a study of blood T cell repertoires in COVID-19. Profiled with immunoSEQ multiplex PCR; TCRdb holds only in-frame clones, not every one. The table includes 340,000 or so clones, 80% to 90% detected once. The material sequenced was PBMCs or T cells enriched from blood (not recorded which). All receptors derive from a woman in her thirties or forties with acute COVID-19.

CDR3 DNA sequence: TGCGCCAGCAGCCCCGGTCCAGGGGCCTCCTACGAGCAGTACTTC. Its protein is CASSPGPGASYEQYF. The rearrangement joins TRBV4-1 to TRBJ2-7; tentative D call: TRBD1 (6 bases). V was shortened by 4 bases and J by 0 bases, with 13 bases between the two germline ends. The germline V gene has CDR1 MGHRA and CDR2 YSYEKL. This CDR3 is 15 amino acids long.

The rearrangement links TRBV19 to TRBJ1-1; TRBD1 matches at 7 bases. The CDR3 extends over 14 amino acids. The V and J ends lost 2 bases and 9 bases, in that order; junction bases with no gene match: 9. Germline CDR1 LNHDA, CDR2 SQIVND (reference sequence). The CDR3 loop reads CASSIQFRGQQAFF. DNA for the CDR3: TGTGCCAGTAGTATACAATTTAGGGGACAGCAAGCTTTCTTT.

The CDR3 sequence is CASSYVAGRRETQYF. DNA for the CDR3: TGTGCCAGCAGTTACGTGGCAGGGAGGAGAGAGACCCAGTACTTC. The chain links TRBV6-2 or TRBV6-3 to TRBJ2-5; D is possibly TRBD2 (6 bases). Trimming removed 2 bases at V and 4 bases at J, with 14 bases between. Germline lookup yields CDR1 MNHEY and CDR2 SVGEGT. The CDR3 sequence is 15 residues long.

V gene TRBV11-2 combines with J gene TRBJ2-7; 12 positions agree with TRBD2. CDR1 and CDR2 from the germline V gene are SGHAT and FQNNGV. CDR3 length equals 15 residues. V lost 1 base to trimming and J lost 5 bases; unmatched junction nucleotides: 3. The CDR3 DNA follows: TGTGCCAGCAGCTTAGTTACTAGCGGGAGGAACGAGCAGTACTTC. Translated: CASSLVTSGRNEQYF.

This clone turned up a few times. The chain uses TRBV27 and TRBJ2-3; 12 bases agree with TRBD2. Germline assignment: CDR1 MNHEY and CDR2 SMNVEV (reference sequence). The CDR3 sequence is 15 residues long. V was clipped by 2 bases and J by 5 bases; unmatched bases: 2. CDR3 sequence reads: CASSLLAGGVDTQYF. Here the CDR3 DNA reads TGTGCCAGCAGTTTACTAGCGGGAGGGGTAGATACGCAGTATTTT.

This clone was counted between two and nine times. J is TRBJ1-1 and V is TRBV18; tentative D call: TRBD1 (6 bases). Trimming took 6 bases from V and 1 from J, leaving 12 bases between them. Germline V gene sequence: CDR1 KGHSH, CDR2 LQKENI. The CDR3 contains 14 residues. Here the CDR3 reads CASSTQGSNTEAFF. The CDR3 DNA sequence: TGTGCCAGCTCTACACAGGGCTCGAACACTGAAGCTTTCTTT.

This clone was found once. The chain joins TRBV6-4 to TRBJ1-5; D uncertain. The CDR3 sequence is 13 residues long. V was pared by 6 bases and J by 4 bases, with 10 bases between. Per the germline V gene, CDR1 is MRHNA and CDR2 is SNTAGT. CDR3 region: CASSQSLNQPQHF. The CDR3 DNA follows: TGTGCCAGCAGCCAATCACTAAATCAGCCCCAGCATTTT.

The rearrangement uses TRBV7-8 and TRBJ1-5; possibly TRBD1 for D (6 bases). The CDR3 extends over 15 amino acids. In germline, CDR1 is SGHVS, CDR2 FQNEAQ. V lost 5 bases and J 5 bases, leaving 16 bases between the germline ends. Here the CDR3 reads CASSRGSGVDQPQHF. DNA for the CDR3: TGTGCCAGCAGCCGGGGCTCAGGGGTCGATCAGCCCCAGCATTTT.

There are a few counts of this clone. The chain employs TRBV7-9 and TRBJ1-2, with D hard to call. Trimming took 2 bases from V and 7 from J, leaving 11 bases between them. Germline assignment: CDR1 SEHNR and CDR2 FQNEAQ (reference sequence). CDR3 length equals 13 residues. This chain's CDR3 is CASSLRELGGYTF. DNA of the CDR3: TGTGCCAGCAGCTTAAGGGAGTTGGGTGGCTACACCTTC. The full variable domain, in which reference TRBV7-9 and TRBJ1-2 provide the parts outside the CDR3, is DTGVSQNPRHKITKRGQNVTFRCDPISEHNRLYWYRQTLGQGPEFLTYFQNEAQLEKSRLLSDRFSAERPKGSFSTLEIQRTEQGDSAMYLCASSLRELGGYTFGSGTRLTVV.

The rearrangement joins TRBV18 to TRBJ1-4, with D possibly TRBD1 on 6 matching bases. The ends were cut back, 2 bases at V and 4 bases at J, with 11 bases in the middle. The CDR3 is made up of 15 amino acids. The germline gives CDR1 KGHSH, CDR2 LQKENI. The CDR3 DNA is TGTGCCAGCTCACCAGTAAACAGGGATAATGAAAAACTGTTTTTT. It is translated as CASSPVNRDNEKLFF.

V usage is TRBV19 and J usage is TRBJ1-1, with D tentatively TRBD1 (5 bases). The V end was cut by 5 bases, the J end by 1 base, with 8 bases between. CDR3 size: 13 residues. Germline V CDR1 and CDR2: LNHDA, SQIVND (reference sequence). CDR3 bases: TGTGCCAGTAGTGCCGGGGGGAACACTGAAGCTTTCTTT. This encodes CASSAGGNTEAFF.

The V and J genes are TRBV6-2 or TRBV6-3 and TRBJ2-2, with D unresolved. CDR1 and CDR2 (germline): MNHEY, SVGEGT. The CDR3 runs to 12 residues. Trimming cost V 5 bases and J 6 bases, with 7 bases left between them. CDR3 DNA sequence: TGTGCCAGCAGTGGCCGTTCCGGGGAGCTGTTTTTT. It encodes CASSGRSGELFF.

The chain carries TRBV4-3 and TRBJ2-1, with 7 bases matching TRBD2. The CDR3 covers 16 residues. CDR1 LGHNA and CDR2 YSLEER come from the germline V gene. Trimming took 4 bases from V and 2 from J; bases not matched to a gene: 8. The CDR3 DNA sequence: TGCGCCAGCAGCCTGAGGCGGGAGCACCCCTACAATGAGCAGTTCTTC. This encodes CASSLRREHPYNEQFF.

The chain carries TRBV6-5 and TRBJ1-1, with TRBD1 matching 9 bases. The CDR3 covers 12 residues. V lost 11 bases to trimming and J lost 6 bases; unmatched junction nucleotides: 7. Looked up from germline, CDR1 is MNHEY and CDR2 is SVGAGI. The CDR3 spells CASGQGSSEAFF. As DNA, the CDR3 is TGTGCCTCAGGACAGGGGTCTTCTGAAGCTTTCTTT.

CDR3 protein: CASSITGEGGYTF. In nucleotides, the CDR3 is TGTGCCAGCAGCATAACAGGGGAAGGCGGCTACACCTTC. This chain connects TRBV2 to TRBJ1-2, with 7 bases lining up with TRBD1. V was clipped by 6 bases and J by 8 bases; unmatched bases: 9. The CDR3 is 13 amino acids. The germline gives CDR1 SNHLY, CDR2 FYNNEI. The full variable domain, its missing parts supplied by reference TRBV2 and TRBJ1-2, is EPEVTQTPSHQVTQMGQEVILRCVPISNHLYFYWYRQILGQKVEFLVSFYNNEISEKSEIFDDQFSVERPDGSNFTLKIRSTKLEDSAMYFCASSITGEGGYTFGSGTRLTVV.

V gene TRBV6-1 combines with J gene TRBJ2-4; tentatively, D is TRBD1 (6 bases). Trimming took off 1 base at V and 0 bases at J, with 13 bases between the two ends. The CDR3 runs 17 residues. The germline CDR1 and CDR2 sequences are MNHNS and SASEGT. CDR3 in DNA: TGTGCCAGCAGTGAAGAGGGGGATAGACTAGCCAAAAACATTCAGTACTTC. Translating it yields CASSEEGDRLAKNIQYF.

This chain joins TRBV27 and TRBJ2-4; D possibly corresponds to TRBD1 (5 bases). V gave up 7 bases and J gave up 6 bases, with 16 bases separating them. The germline gives CDR1 MNHEY, CDR2 SMNVEV (reference sequence). This CDR3 contains 14 residues. The CDR3 here is CASTPAGLTNIQYF. The CDR3 bases are TGTGCCAGCACCCCTGCAGGGCTAACAAACATTCAGTACTTC.

The chain is built from TRBV10-2 and TRBJ1-1, with a weak D call TRBD1 (6 bases). The CDR3 length is 14 residues. V was pared by 2 bases and J by 5 bases, with 12 bases between. Germline assignment: CDR1 WSHSY and CDR2 SAAADI. The CDR3 region is CASSERDTRTEAFF. The CDR3 coding sequence is TGCGCCAGCAGTGAGAGGGACACCCGGACTGAAGCTTTCTTT.